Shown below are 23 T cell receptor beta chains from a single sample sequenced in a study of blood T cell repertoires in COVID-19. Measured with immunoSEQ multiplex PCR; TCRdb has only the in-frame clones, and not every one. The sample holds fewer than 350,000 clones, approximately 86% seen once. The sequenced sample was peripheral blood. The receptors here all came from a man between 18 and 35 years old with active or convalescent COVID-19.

The CDR3 loop reads CASSPAGVLGGYTF. The CDR3 DNA follows: TGTGCCAGCAGCCCTGCAGGGGTCCTGGGTGGCTACACCTTC. The chain employs TRBV5-5 and TRBJ1-2, with D possibly TRBD1 on 6 matching bases. Trimming took off 4 bases at V and 7 bases at J, with 17 bases between the two ends. This CDR3 has 14 amino acids. Germline loops: CDR1 SGHKS, CDR2 YYEKEE (reference sequence).

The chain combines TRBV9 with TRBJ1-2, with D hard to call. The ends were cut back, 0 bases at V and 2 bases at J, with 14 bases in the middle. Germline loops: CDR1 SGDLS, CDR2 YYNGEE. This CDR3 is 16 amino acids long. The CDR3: CASSVDEGGSNYGYTF. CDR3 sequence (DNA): TGTGCCAGCAGCGTAGACGAGGGCGGGTCAAACTATGGCTACACCTTC.

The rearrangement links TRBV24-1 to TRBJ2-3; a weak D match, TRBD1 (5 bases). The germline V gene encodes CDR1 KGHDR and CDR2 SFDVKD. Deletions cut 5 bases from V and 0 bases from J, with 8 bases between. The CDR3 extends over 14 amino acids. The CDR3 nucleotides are TGTGCCACCAGTGCTAGGGGAAGCACAGATACGCAGTATTTT. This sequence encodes CATSARGSTDTQYF.

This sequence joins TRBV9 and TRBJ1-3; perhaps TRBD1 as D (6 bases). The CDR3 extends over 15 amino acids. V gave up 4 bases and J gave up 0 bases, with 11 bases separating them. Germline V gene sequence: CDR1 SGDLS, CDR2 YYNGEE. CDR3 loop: CASSTNRVSGNTIYF. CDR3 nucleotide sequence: TGTGCCAGCAGCACAAACAGGGTCTCTGGAAACACCATATATTTT.

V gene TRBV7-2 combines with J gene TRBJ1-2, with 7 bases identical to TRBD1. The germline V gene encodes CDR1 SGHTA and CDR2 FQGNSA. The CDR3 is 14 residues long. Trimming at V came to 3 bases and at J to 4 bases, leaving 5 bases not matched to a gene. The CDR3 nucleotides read TGTGCCAGCAGCTTGGGGACAGCTCGCTATGGCTACACCTTC. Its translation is CASSLGTARYGYTF.

CDR3 in DNA: TGTGCCAGCAGCCCAACCGGGACAGAGCTCTACAATGAGCAGTTCTTC. Its translation is CASSPTGTELYNEQFF. This chain joins TRBV5-5 and TRBJ2-1, with 7 bases fitting TRBD1. Unmatched junction bases numbered 10, after V lost 4 bases and J lost 3 bases. Germline CDR1 SGHKS, CDR2 YYEKEE (reference sequence). This CDR3 spans 16 amino acids.

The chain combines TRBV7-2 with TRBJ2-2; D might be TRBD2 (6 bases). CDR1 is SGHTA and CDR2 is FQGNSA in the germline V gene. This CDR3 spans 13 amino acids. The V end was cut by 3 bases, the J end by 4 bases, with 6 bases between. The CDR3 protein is CASSLEGTGELFF. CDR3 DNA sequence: TGTGCCAGCAGCTTGGAGGGCACCGGGGAGCTGTTTTTT.

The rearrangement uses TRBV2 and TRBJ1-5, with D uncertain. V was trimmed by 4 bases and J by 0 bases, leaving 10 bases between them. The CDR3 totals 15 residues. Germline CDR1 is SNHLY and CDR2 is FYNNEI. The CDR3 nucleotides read TGTGCCAGCAGTGGCGAGGGAACTAGCAATCAGCCCCAGCATTTT. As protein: CASSGEGTSNQPQHF.

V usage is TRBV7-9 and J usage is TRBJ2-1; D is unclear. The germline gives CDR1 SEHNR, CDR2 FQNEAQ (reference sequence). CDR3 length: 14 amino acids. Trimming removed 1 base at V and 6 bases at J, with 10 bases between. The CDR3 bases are TGTGCCAGCAGCTTAGATTTCGGGTTCAATGAGCAGTTCTTC. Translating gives CASSLDFGFNEQFF. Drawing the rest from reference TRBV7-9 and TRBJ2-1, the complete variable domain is DTGVSQNPRHKITKRGQNVTFRCDPISEHNRLYWYRQTLGQGPEFLTYFQNEAQLEKSRLLSDRFSAERPKGSFSTLEIQRTEQGDSAMYLCASSLDFGFNEQFFGPGTRLTVL.

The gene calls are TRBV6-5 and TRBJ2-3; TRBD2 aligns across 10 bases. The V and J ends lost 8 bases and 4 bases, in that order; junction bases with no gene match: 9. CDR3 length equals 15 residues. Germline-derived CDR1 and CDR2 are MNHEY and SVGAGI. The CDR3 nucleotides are TGTGCCAGCGCTGGGTCAGCGGGGGGGCCAGATACGCAGTATTTT. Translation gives CASAGSAGGPDTQYF.

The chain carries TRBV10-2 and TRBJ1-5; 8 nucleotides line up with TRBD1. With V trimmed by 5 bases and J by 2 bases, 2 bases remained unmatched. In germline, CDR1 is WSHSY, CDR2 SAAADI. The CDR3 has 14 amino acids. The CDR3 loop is CASSQDRGNQPQHF. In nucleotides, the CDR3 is TGCGCCAGCAGTCAGGACAGGGGCAATCAGCCCCAGCATTTT.

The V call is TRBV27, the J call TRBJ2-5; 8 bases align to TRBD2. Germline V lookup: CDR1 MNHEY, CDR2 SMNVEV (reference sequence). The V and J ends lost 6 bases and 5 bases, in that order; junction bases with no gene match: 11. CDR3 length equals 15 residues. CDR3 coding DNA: TGTGCCAGCAGGAGCGGGGGCCCCCCCGGGGAGACCCAGTACTTC. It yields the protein CASRSGGPPGETQYF.

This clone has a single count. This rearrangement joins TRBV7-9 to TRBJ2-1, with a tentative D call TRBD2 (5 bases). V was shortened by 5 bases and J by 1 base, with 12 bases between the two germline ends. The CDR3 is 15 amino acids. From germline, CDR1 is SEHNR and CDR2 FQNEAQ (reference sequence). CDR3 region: CASSKDGNSYNEQFF. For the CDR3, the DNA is TGTGCCAGCAGCAAGGACGGGAATTCCTACAATGAGCAGTTCTTC.

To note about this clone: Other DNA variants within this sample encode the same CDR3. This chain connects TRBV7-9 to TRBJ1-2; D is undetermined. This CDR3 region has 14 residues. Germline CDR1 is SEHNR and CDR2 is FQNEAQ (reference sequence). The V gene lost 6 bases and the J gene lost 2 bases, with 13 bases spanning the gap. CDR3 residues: CASSLTGINYGYTF. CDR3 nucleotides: TGTGCCAGCAGTCTTACCGGGATCAACTATGGCTACACCTTC.

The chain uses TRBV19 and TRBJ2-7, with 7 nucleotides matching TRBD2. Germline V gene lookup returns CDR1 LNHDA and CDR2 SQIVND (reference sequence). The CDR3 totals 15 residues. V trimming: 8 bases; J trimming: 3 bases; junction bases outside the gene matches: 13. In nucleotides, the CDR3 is TGTGCCAGTGGGGCGGGGGACGCACCAGGCTACGAGCAGTACTTC. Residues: CASGAGDAPGYEQYF. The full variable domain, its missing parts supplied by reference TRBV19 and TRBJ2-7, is DGGITQSPKYLFRKEGQNVTLSCEQNLNHDAMYWYRQDPGQGLRLIYYSQIVNDFQKGDIAEGYSVSREKKESFPLTVTSAQKNPTAFYLCASGAGDAPGYEQYFGPGTRLTVT.

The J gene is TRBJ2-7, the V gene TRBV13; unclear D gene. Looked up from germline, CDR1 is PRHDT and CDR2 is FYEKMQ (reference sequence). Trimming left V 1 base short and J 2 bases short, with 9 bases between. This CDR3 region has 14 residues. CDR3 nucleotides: TGTGCCAGCAGCTTAGTTGTTGCGGCCTACGAGCAGTACTTC. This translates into CASSLVVAAYEQYF.

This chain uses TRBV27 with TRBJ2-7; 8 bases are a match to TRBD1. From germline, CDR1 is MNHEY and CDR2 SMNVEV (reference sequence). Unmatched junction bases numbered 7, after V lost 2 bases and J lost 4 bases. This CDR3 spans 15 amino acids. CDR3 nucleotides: TGTGCCAGCAGTTTAAAGACAGGGGCCGTTTACGAGCAGTACTTC. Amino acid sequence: CASSLKTGAVYEQYF.

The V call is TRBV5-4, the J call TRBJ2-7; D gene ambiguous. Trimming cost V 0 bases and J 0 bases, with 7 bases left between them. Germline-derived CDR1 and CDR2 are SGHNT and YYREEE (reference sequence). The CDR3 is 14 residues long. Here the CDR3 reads CASSLEPSSYEQYF. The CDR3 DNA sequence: TGTGCCAGCAGCTTGGAACCTAGCTCCTACGAGCAGTACTTC.

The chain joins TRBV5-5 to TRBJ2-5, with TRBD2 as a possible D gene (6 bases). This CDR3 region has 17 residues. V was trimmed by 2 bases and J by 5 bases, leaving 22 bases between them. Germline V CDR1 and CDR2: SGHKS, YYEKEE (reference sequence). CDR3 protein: CASSFPRMTSWEETQYF. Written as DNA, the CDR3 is TGTGCCAGCAGCTTTCCCCGTATGACTAGTTGGGAGGAGACCCAGTACTTC.

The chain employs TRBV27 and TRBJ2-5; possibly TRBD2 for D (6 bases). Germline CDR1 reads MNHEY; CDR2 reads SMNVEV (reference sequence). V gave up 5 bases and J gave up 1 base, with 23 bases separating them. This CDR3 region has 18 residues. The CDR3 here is CASSDYPQPGLTQETQYF. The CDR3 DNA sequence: TGTGCCAGCAGTGACTACCCACAGCCAGGACTAACCCAAGAGACCCAGTACTTC.

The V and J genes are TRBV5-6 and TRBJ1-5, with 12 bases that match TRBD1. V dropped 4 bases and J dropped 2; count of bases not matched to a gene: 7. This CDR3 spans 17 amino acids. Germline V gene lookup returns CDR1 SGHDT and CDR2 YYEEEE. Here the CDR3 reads CASSGDRGLGGNQPQHF. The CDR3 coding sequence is TGTGCCAGCAGCGGGGACAGGGGGCTGGGAGGCAATCAGCCCCAGCATTTT.

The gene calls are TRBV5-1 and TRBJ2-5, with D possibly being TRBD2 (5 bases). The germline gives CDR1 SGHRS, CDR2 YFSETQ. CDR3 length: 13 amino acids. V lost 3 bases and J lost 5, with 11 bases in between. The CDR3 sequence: CASSSGLAETQYF. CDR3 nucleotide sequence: TGCGCCAGCAGCTCCGGACTCGCGGAGACCCAGTACTTC.

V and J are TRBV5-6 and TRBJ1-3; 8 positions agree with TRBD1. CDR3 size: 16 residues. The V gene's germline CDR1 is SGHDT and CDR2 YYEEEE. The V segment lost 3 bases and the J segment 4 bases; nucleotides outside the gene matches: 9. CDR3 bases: TGTGCCAGCAGCTCTTTGACAGGGGTAACGGGAAACACCATATATTTT. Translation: CASSSLTGVTGNTIYF.